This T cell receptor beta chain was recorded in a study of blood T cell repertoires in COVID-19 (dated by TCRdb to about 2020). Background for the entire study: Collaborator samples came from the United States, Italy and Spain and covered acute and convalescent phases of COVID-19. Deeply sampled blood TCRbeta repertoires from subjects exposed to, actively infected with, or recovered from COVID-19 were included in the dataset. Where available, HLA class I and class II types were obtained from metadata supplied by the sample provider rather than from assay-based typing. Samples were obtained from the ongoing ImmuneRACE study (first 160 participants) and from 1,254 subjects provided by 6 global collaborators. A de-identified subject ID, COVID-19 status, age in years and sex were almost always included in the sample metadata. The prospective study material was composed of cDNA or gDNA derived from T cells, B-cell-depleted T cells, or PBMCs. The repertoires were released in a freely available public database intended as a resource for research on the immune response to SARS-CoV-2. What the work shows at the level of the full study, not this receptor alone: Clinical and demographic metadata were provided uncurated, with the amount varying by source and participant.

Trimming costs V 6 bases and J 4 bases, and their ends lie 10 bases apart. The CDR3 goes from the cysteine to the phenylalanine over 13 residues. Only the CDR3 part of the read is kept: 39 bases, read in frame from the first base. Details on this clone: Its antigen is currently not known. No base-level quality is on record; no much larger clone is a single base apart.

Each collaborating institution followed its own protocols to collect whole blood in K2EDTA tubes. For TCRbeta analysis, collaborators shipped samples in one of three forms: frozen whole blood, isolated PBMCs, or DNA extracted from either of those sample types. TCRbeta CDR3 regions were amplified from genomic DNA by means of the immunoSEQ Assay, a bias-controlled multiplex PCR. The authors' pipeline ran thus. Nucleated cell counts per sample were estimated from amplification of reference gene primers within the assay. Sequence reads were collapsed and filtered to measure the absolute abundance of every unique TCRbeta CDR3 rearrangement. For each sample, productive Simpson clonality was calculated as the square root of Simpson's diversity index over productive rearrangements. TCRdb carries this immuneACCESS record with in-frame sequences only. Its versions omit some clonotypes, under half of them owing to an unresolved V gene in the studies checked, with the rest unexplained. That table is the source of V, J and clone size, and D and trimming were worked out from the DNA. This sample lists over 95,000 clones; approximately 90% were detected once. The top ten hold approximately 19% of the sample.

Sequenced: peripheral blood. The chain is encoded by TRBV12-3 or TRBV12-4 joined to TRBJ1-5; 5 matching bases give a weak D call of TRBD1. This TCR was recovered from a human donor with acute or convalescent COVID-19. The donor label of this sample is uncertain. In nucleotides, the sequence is TGTGCCAGCAGACCTCCAGGGAATCAGCCCCAGCATTTT. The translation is CASRPPGNQPQHF.